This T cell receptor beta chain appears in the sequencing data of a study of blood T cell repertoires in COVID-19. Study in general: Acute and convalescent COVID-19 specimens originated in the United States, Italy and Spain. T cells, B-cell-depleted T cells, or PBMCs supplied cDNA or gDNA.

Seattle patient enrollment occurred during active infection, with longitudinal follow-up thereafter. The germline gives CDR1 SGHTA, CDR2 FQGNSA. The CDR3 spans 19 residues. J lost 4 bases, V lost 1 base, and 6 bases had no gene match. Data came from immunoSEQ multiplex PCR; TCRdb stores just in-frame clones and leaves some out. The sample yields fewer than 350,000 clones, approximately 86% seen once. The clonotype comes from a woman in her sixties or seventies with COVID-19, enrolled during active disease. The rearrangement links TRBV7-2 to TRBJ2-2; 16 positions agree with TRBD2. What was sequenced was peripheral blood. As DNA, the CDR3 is TGTGCCAGCAGCTTAGTTGGGACTAGCGGGGGGGCCCCCACCGGGGAGCTGTTTTTT. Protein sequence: CASSLVGTSGGAPTGELFF.